The entry below gives a single T cell receptor beta chain sequence along with its context. This clonotype was seen at least ten times. Its antigen specificity is not known. No much larger clone exists at a distance of one base, and base qualities are not known. cDNA was synthesized by template-switch 5'RACE using a primer carrying a 10-nucleotide random unique molecular identifier by which each TCR transcript was tagged. Every sequencing run covered 15-18 subjects and yielded more than 180 million TCR-beta sequences. Total RNA was extracted with the RNeasy kit. TCR-beta VDJ regions were amplified with primers for the TCR constant region and the 5'RACE anchor, using the KAPA Real-time Library Amplification kit. A first PCR added sample indexes and Illumina adaptors, and a second PCR then raised library yield. After Ampure bead purification, the TCR product of roughly 650 bp was size-selected on a 2% E-gel SizeSelection system. Before pooling, library quality was assessed on a Bioanalyzer, concentration was determined with Qubit, and library quantification was performed with the Kapa Library Quantification kit. An Illumina HiSeq 2500 sequenced the libraries paired-end 2 x 150 bp. To increase sequence diversity, roughly 24-32% phiX was spiked into each library pool. The study's own analysis went as follows. Quality-filtered reads were processed with the UMI-based MiGEC pipeline, which removed over 80% of raw TCR sequences during error correction. VDJ genes were aligned to IMGT germline references, and each clonotype was defined by a unique CDR3 amino acid sequence together with V-J genes. Clonal expansion, Shannon diversity and CDR3 relatedness were evaluated with VDJtools (CalcPairwiseDistances, ClusterSamples), while phylogenetic trees were built in CLCbio workbench. Expanded clones were defined as having at least 8 unique UMIs, based on coefficient-of-variation modelling across technical triplicates. Through fastp at Q25 and MiXCR, TCRdb rebuilt clones from the public reads, retaining in-frame beta chains. Each entry is one CDR3 protein sequence, shown with its most common DNA and genes. None of the V and J calls come from the authors' own analysis; TCRdb made them. A total of approximately 37,000 distinct CDR3 sequences appear in this sample, 3% to 3.5% of them only once. The top ten clones comprise around 8% of the sample.

Interpreted using the paper, the time point label stands for: longitudinal time-point 1 (baseline). Unsorted PBMC libraries were generated from 2 million PBMCs stored in RNAlater at -80 °C until RNA extraction. The multiple sclerosis patients were enrolled in a US clinical protocol that evaluated disease progression with magnetic resonance imaging. Peripheral blood underwent Ficoll-Hypaque density gradient centrifugation to isolate PBMCs, which were then cryopreserved in liquid nitrogen. Trimming costs V 0 bases and J 3 bases, and their ends lie 13 bases apart. The CDR3 contains 16 residues, cysteine and phenylalanine counted. Only the CDR3 portion is preserved as DNA: 48 bases, with reading frame beginning at the first base. CDR1 and CDR2 are read off the germline V gene as SGHRS and YFSETQ. The sample comes from a study of neurological immune-mediated disorders (dated by TCRdb to between 2019 and 2020). Looking at the study overall: Among the 34 multiple sclerosis patients, relapsing-remitting MS accounted for around 30 and secondary progressive MS accounted for 3. The 106 TCR-beta libraries covered PBMC samples along with longitudinal samples, technical triplicates, and paired sorted CD4+ and CD8+ T-cell subsets. The cohort was made up of about 66 subjects, consisting of some 15 HAM/TSP patients, about 34 multiple sclerosis patients and 20 healthy controls. Longitudinal HAM/TSP and healthy donors were sampled at 3 time-points each (about 3-45 month intervals). Using UMI-based sequencing, the study compared peripheral blood TCR-beta repertoires from patients with HTLV-I-associated myelopathy (HAM/TSP), patients with multiple sclerosis, and healthy controls. Results the study describes overall, beyond this receptor: Expanded clones from different subjects shared no identical CDR3 amino acid sequences, which suggests that TCR-beta repertoires were private in all groups. The highest TCR clonal expansion was observed in HAM/TSP patients, whereas the lowest was observed in MS patients, even when compared with healthy controls. In phylogenetic analysis, the repertoires of 18 of 34 MS patients grouped into a cluster of related CDR3 sequences, which suggests a possible signature at the repertoire level. The MS cluster showed no association with clinical or MRI features, and the authors stated that larger cohorts are needed.

This receptor was obtained from a woman between 55 and 75 years old with multiple sclerosis. The sequenced sample consisted of PBMCs. Rearrangement joined TRBV5-1 to TRBJ2-1; 6 matching bases give a weak D call of TRBD2. The bases read TGCGCCAGCAGCTTGGGGGGGGAAATTTACTACAATGAGCAGTTCTTC. This is translated as CASSLGGEIYYNEQFF.